This T cell receptor beta chain appears in the sequencing data of a study of lymphopenia after photon versus proton radiotherapy. Regarding the study as a whole: Oligoclonal CD8+ Temra expansion after nadir drove photon patients' diversity drop. Photon-treated patients lost naive T cells and TCR diversity; proton-treated stayed stable.

This clone was recorded a few times. Its cognate antigen is unknown. Measured with immunoSEQ multiplex PCR; TCRdb has only the in-frame clones, and not every one. Here the sample spans roughly 22,000 clones, around four fifths being singletons. V dropped 4 bases and J dropped 0 bases, with 14 bases sitting between them. This CDR3 has 16 residues. Germline V gene lookup returns CDR1 SGHRS and CDR2 YFSETQ. Sequencing used peripheral blood, obtained from a patient treated with proton-based radiotherapy. The J gene is TRBJ2-4, the V gene TRBV5-1; perhaps TRBD1 as D (5 bases). The receptor was isolated from a woman aged 65 to 85 with pancreatic cancer. CDR3 sequence (DNA): TGCGCCAGCAGCCCACCTGGGGCGGTAGCCAAAAACATTCAGTACTTC. Its translation is CASSPPGAVAKNIQYF.